The sample holds many counts of the clone carrying this TCR beta chain. Its cognate antigen is unknown. The data stem from a study of CD8 T cells in ankylosing spondylitis. Study results and limitations: Certain motif variants had earlier been reported in reactive arthritis synovial fluid and blood. For ankylosing spondylitis blood, a TCR beta motif of 8 or 9 highly homologous variants appeared characteristic. CD8+ cells made up the disease-linked clones, which were relatively rare in peripheral blood.

A quantitative 5'-RACE method, one with molecular barcodes, was used to make TCR beta libraries. One entry per CDR3 protein results from TCRdb running MiXCR on the 5' RACE reads. The sample lists 130,000 or so distinct CDR3 sequences; about 15% were seen once. The V segment lost 0 bases and the J segment 3 bases; nucleotides outside the gene matches: 0. This CDR3 comprises 14 residues. Germline CDR1 MNHEY, CDR2 SMNVEV (reference sequence). Sequenced input: blood, either unsorted or a sorted T cell fraction (not recorded which). The chain is built from TRBV27 and TRBJ2-7, with 9 bases matching TRBD2. The TCR originated in a male donor with ankylosing spondylitis. CDR3 protein: CASSLSSGSYEQYF. CDR3 DNA sequence: TGTGCCAGCAGTTTATCTAGCGGGAGCTACGAGCAGTACTTC.